Listed here are 8 T cell receptor beta chains from one sample, sequenced in a study of Ad26.COV2.S vaccination and SARS-CoV-2 variants. The protocol was immunoSEQ multiplex PCR, while the TCRdb copy is restricted to in-frame clones and leaves out a portion. The sample records roughly 700,000 clones, 89% being singletons. Documented treatment: around 19 received Ad26.COV2.S at low or high dose, single or two shots; 5 received placebo; per-sample allocation not given. On day 63 after the first injection, vaccine and placebo recipients gave samples. The sequencing used peripheral blood, collected in a trial of Ad26.COV2.S vaccine versus placebo. Receptor source: a person between 18 and 59 years old who received the Ad26.COV2.S COVID-19 vaccine or a placebo.

The chain combines TRBV7-2 with TRBJ2-7; the D gene is possibly TRBD1 (5 bases). This CDR3 comprises 15 residues. Germline-derived CDR1 and CDR2 are SGHTA and FQGNSA. The ends were cut back, 1 base at V and 3 bases at J, with 13 bases in the middle. Written as DNA, the CDR3 is TGTGCCAGCAGCTTAGATCTAGTAGACAGCTACGAGCAGTACTTC. Its translation is CASSLDLVDSYEQYF.

The chain combines TRBV24-1 with TRBJ2-3, with no clear D. CDR3 length: 16 amino acids. Trimming took off 4 bases at V and 0 bases at J, with 13 bases between the two ends. Germline V gene data show CDR1 as KGHDR and CDR2 as SFDVKD. Here the CDR3 DNA reads TGTGCCACCAGTGACCCTCGGACGGCTAGCACAGATACGCAGTATTTT. Translation: CATSDPRTASTDTQYF.

The chain carries TRBV28 and TRBJ2-5; D unresolved. The V end lost 3 bases, the J end lost 5 bases, and 10 bases lay between the germline ends. The CDR3 runs to 13 residues. The V gene's germline CDR1 is MDHEN and CDR2 SYDVKM. Written as DNA, the CDR3 is TGTGCCAGCAGTTTCGCCCTACGGGAGACCCAGTACTTC. Encoded protein: CASSFALRETQYF.

The V gene is TRBV25-1, the J gene TRBJ1-4; TRBD1 matches 7 bases. The CDR3 is 14 amino acids. CDR1 and CDR2 (germline): MGHDK, SYGVNS. V lost 6 bases to trimming and J lost 7 bases; unmatched junction nucleotides: 8. CDR3 loop: CASSEAGGIEKLFF. In DNA form, the CDR3 reads TGTGCCAGCAGCGAAGCAGGGGGAATTGAAAAACTGTTTTTT.

V gene TRBV7-8 combines with J gene TRBJ1-2; the D gene is possibly TRBD1 (6 bases). This CDR3 is 15 amino acids long. V lost 1 base to trimming and J lost 5 bases, with 14 bases between them. Germline V gene sequence: CDR1 SGHVS, CDR2 FQNEAQ. The CDR3 nucleotides are TGTGCCAGCAGCTTAGGTGGGGGCAGAGCTTATGGCTACACCTTC. As protein: CASSLGGGRAYGYTF. Full variable domain (rest looked up from reference TRBV7-8 and TRBJ1-2): GAGVSQSPRYKVAKRGQDVALRCDPISGHVSLFWYQQALGQGPEFLTYFQNEAQLDKSGLPSDRFFAERPEGSVSTLKIQRTQQEDSAVYLCASSLGGGRAYGYTFGSGTRLTVV.

The chain couples TRBV14 to TRBJ1-5; 7 bases fit TRBD1. CDR1 SGHDN and CDR2 FVKESK come from the germline V gene. The CDR3 spans 19 residues. The J segment lost 1 base and the V segment lost 0 bases, leaving 12 bases of the junction unmatched. CDR3 sequence (DNA): TGTGCCAGCAGCCAAGATCTTTCGGACAGGAGGGAAAGCAATCAGCCCCAGCATTTT. Amino acids: CASSQDLSDRRESNQPQHF.

The chain carries TRBV30 and TRBJ2-5; either TRBD1 or TRBD2 may fit D (5 bases each). Trimming stripped 0 bases from V and 3 bases from J, with 20 bases between. The length of the CDR3 is 17 residues. Germline V CDR1 and CDR2: GTSNPN, SVGIG (reference sequence). The CDR3 DNA reads as TGTGCCTGGAGTGTCGGCGTTAGGATGGGGGTGGAAGAGACCCAGTACTTC. As protein: CAWSVGVRMGVEETQYF.

This chain connects TRBV4-1 to TRBJ2-3; D unclear. Trimming shortened V by 2 bases and J by 3 bases, and 3 bases separated the two germline ends. The CDR3 loop spans 12 amino acids. CDR1 MGHRA and CDR2 YSYEKL come from the germline V gene. The CDR3 protein is CASSQPTDTQYF. The CDR3 DNA reads as TGCGCCAGCAGCCAACCTACAGATACGCAGTATTTT.